The entry below gives a single T cell receptor (beta chain) sequence along with its context. It was cDNA, reverse transcribed from extracted RNA, that served as the sequencing template. Generated by immunoSEQ multiplex PCR, the TCRdb table keeps only in-frame clones and is missing some. The table has about 190,000 clones, less than 70% seen once. This sample stems from a study of CD8+ T cells in alopecia areata. Treatment reported: oral pan-JAK inhibitor, 5-10 mg twice daily. V shed 1 base and J shed 5 bases, with 12 bases lying between them. Germline V gene sequence: CDR1 LGHNA, CDR2 YSLEER. This CDR3 region has 14 residues.

Here the sequenced sample was CD4+ T cells sorted from blood, taken at approximately week 50, from a patient treated with tofacitinib. The chain links TRBV4-3 to TRBJ2-7, with D possibly TRBD1 on 6 matching bases. This receptor was taken from a human donor with alopecia areata. The CDR3 sequence is CASSQVTGRNEQYF. The CDR3 DNA sequence: TGCGCCAGCAGCCAAGTCACAGGGCGGAACGAGCAGTACTTC.